These T cell receptor beta chains were read from a single sample in a study of T cells after yellow fever vaccination. TCRdb analysed the 5' RACE reads with MiXCR anew, one entry per CDR3 protein. The repertoire has hundreds of thousands of distinct CDR3 sequences, more than 3% of them found once; the top ten carry 23%. The sequencing here drew on PBMCs, taken on the day of the yellow fever booster vaccination. These receptors all stem from a man younger than 35 who received the YFV17D yellow fever vaccine. CDR3s include the opening cysteine and the closing phenylalanine or tryptophan. The D gene is left open where the match is weak. Some rows have no size entry. The others give once, few or many, or a class for an expanded clone.

J: TRBJ2-7; V: TRBV3-1; D: NA; size: many; length: 14; DNA: TGTGCCAGCAGCCAATTCCTGGGGGGCTACGAGCAGTACTTC; CDR3: CASSQFLGGYEQYF
J: TRBJ1-5; V: TRBV19; D: NA; size: few; length: 11; DNA: TGTGCCAGTAGCCAAAATCAGCCCCAGCATTTT; CDR3: CASSQNQPQHF
J: TRBJ2-5; V: TRBV28; D: NA; size: many; length: 12; DNA: TGTGCCAGCAGTCTCCTAAAGAAGACCCAGTACTTC; CDR3: CASSLLKKTQYF
J: TRBJ2-5; V: TRBV5-1; D: NA; size: many; length: 15; DNA: TGCGCCAGCAGTTCCTTTGGGGGTAGGATGGAGACCCAGTACTTC; CDR3: CASSSFGGRMETQYF
J: TRBJ2-2; V: TRBV7-2; D: TRBD1; size: few; length: 13; DNA: TGTGCCAGCCTGGACAGGCACACCGGGGAGCTGTTTTTT; CDR3: CASLDRHTGELFF
J: TRBJ1-5; V: TRBV4-3; D: NA; size: many; length: 14; DNA: TGCGCCAGCAGCCATGATCCGGGACGCCAGCCCCAGCATTTT; CDR3: CASSHDPGRQPQHF
J: TRBJ1-2; V: TRBV4-3; D: NA; size: many; length: 15; DNA: TGCGCCAGCAGCCAAGATGGTTCGAAGGTGCTCGGCTACACCTTC; CDR3: CASSQDGSKVLGYTF
J: TRBJ2-5; V: TRBV9; D: NA; size: NA; length: 13; DNA: TGTGCCAGCAGCGCGCCAGGAGGGGAGACCCAGTACTTC; CDR3: CASSAPGGETQYF
J: TRBJ2-3; V: TRBV6-5; D: NA; size: few; length: 16; DNA: TGTGCCAGCAGTTACGGGCGGTCACCAGACACAGATACGCAGTATTTT; CDR3: CASSYGRSPDTDTQYF
J: TRBJ1-4; V: TRBV6-2/TRBV6-3; D: NA; size: NA; length: 17; DNA: TGTGCCAGCAGTTCGCGAGTGATTAGGTCGACTAATGAAAAACTGTTTTTT; CDR3: CASSSRVIRSTNEKLFF
J: TRBJ2-3; V: TRBV9; D: TRBD1; size: many; length: 18; DNA: TGTGCCAGCAGCGCCACCGGGACAGTATCTCTGGTCACAGATACGCAGTATTTT; CDR3: CASSATGTVSLVTDTQYF
J: TRBJ1-2; V: TRBV25-1; D: NA; size: many; length: 14; DNA: TGTGCCGCCGAATCCCCCCAGGGTAACTATGGCTACACCTTC; CDR3: CAAESPQGNYGYTF
J: TRBJ2-3; V: TRBV19; D: TRBD2; size: few; length: 15; DNA: TGTGCCAGTAGTAGTACTAGCGGGCACACAGATACGCAGTATTTT; CDR3: CASSSTSGHTDTQYF
J: TRBJ2-5; V: TRBV7-2; D: TRBD2; size: many; length: 13; DNA: TGTGCCAGCAGCTTCTGGACTAGCGAGCCCCAGTACTTC; CDR3: CASSFWTSEPQYF
J: TRBJ2-5; V: TRBV6-5; D: NA; size: many; length: 13; DNA: TGTGCCAGCAGACGGTCGGGGGAAGAGACCCAGTACTTC; CDR3: CASRRSGEETQYF
J: TRBJ1-6; V: TRBV5-1; D: NA; size: few; length: 13; DNA: TGCGCCAGCAGCTTGTGGGTGGATTCACCCCTCCACTTT; CDR3: CASSLWVDSPLHF
J: TRBJ1-1; V: TRBV30; D: TRBD1; size: many; length: 14; DNA: TGTGCCTGGTACAGGGGGCGGGTGAACACTGAAGCTTTCTTT; CDR3: CAWYRGRVNTEAFF
J: TRBJ2-3; V: TRBV20-1; D: TRBD2; size: NA; length: 15; DNA: TGCAGTGCTACAGGACTAGCGGGGGACACAGATACGCAGTATTTT; CDR3: CSATGLAGDTDTQYF
J: TRBJ2-5; V: TRBV5-4; D: TRBD1; size: few; length: 15; DNA: TGTGCCAGCAGCTTGGAACTGACAGGGAGAGAGACCCAGTACTTC; CDR3: CASSLELTGRETQYF
J: TRBJ1-4; V: TRBV9; D: TRBD1; size: many; length: 17; DNA: TGTGCCAGCAGCGTAGCCGGAGACAGGGGTCTCGATGAAAAACTGTTTTTT; CDR3: CASSVAGDRGLDEKLFF
J: TRBJ2-3; V: TRBV5-5; D: TRBD1; size: many; length: 16; DNA: TGTGCCAGCAGCCCCCTTCCGGGACAGGCCACAGATACGCAGTATTTT; CDR3: CASSPLPGQATDTQYF
J: TRBJ2-4; V: TRBV6-2/TRBV6-3; D: NA; size: many; length: 14; DNA: TGTGCCAGCAGCCAATCGGGCACCAAAAACATTCAGTACTTC; CDR3: CASSQSGTKNIQYF
J: TRBJ2-1; V: TRBV12-3/TRBV12-4; D: NA; size: many; length: 15; DNA: TGTGCCAGCAGTTTAGCACTGGAATTCAACAATGAGCAGTTCTTC; CDR3: CASSLALEFNNEQFF
J: TRBJ2-4; V: TRBV28; D: NA; size: many; length: 15; DNA: TGTGCCAGCAGCGACGGACAGTTAGCCAAAAACATTCAGTACTTC; CDR3: CASSDGQLAKNIQYF
J: TRBJ2-2; V: TRBV10-3; D: TRBD1; size: few; length: 15; DNA: TGTGCCATCAGTGGAGGGGGCGCGAACACCGGGGAGCTGTTTTTT; CDR3: CAISGGGANTGELFF
J: TRBJ2-5; V: TRBV29-1; D: NA; size: many; length: 12; DNA: TGCAGCGTTGCGGGACTGCAAGAGACCCAGTACTTC; CDR3: CSVAGLQETQYF
J: TRBJ2-2; V: TRBV7-3; D: TRBD2; size: NA; length: 16; DNA: TGTGCCAGCAGCTTCGCCCCGGGGGGGGGGACCGGGGAGCTGTTTTTT; CDR3: CASSFAPGGGTGELFF
J: TRBJ2-2; V: TRBV10-3; D: NA; size: many; length: 14; DNA: TGTGCCATCAGTGAGTCCCGGAACACCGGGGAGCTGTTTTTT; CDR3: CAISESRNTGELFF
J: TRBJ2-1; V: TRBV11-3; D: NA; size: NA; length: 13; DNA: TGTGCCAGCAGCTCTGTTCTGGACGATGAGCAGTTCTTC; CDR3: CASSSVLDDEQFF
J: TRBJ2-1; V: TRBV4-1; D: TRBD2; size: many; length: 17; DNA: TGCGCCAGCAGCCAAGAACCTAGCGGGGGATCCTACAATGAGCAGTTCTTC; CDR3: CASSQEPSGGSYNEQFF
J: TRBJ1-2; V: TRBV5-6; D: NA; size: few; length: 12; DNA: TGTGCCAGCAGCATACAGTCGTATGGCTACACCTTC; CDR3: CASSIQSYGYTF
J: TRBJ1-6; V: TRBV27; D: TRBD1; size: NA; length: 15; DNA: TGTGCCAGCAGGACCGGGACAGGAAATGATTCACCCCTCCACTTT; CDR3: CASRTGTGNDSPLHF
J: TRBJ2-2; V: TRBV6-5; D: NA; size: many; length: 15; DNA: TGTGCCAGCCGGAGGGGGCATAAGAACACCGGGGAGCTGTTTTTT; CDR3: CASRRGHKNTGELFF
J: TRBJ2-3; V: TRBV4-2; D: TRBD2; size: many; length: 14; DNA: TGTGCCAGCAGCCAAGAAGCGGGAGTTGATACGCAGTATTTT; CDR3: CASSQEAGVDTQYF
J: TRBJ2-1; V: TRBV7-8; D: NA; size: many; length: 13; DNA: TGTGCCAGCAGCTTAGGGGGGGTCAATGAGCAGTTCTTC; CDR3: CASSLGGVNEQFF
J: TRBJ1-4; V: TRBV5-1; D: TRBD1; size: NA; length: 15; DNA: TGCGCCAGCAGGCTGACAGGGGCAACTAATGAAAAACTGTTTTTT; CDR3: CASRLTGATNEKLFF
J: TRBJ1-5; V: TRBV12-3/TRBV12-4; D: NA; size: few; length: 16; DNA: TGTGCCAGCAGTTGGGGGGGCTATACAGGTAATCAGCCCCAGCATTTT; CDR3: CASSWGGYTGNQPQHF
J: TRBJ1-2; V: TRBV5-1; D: NA; size: NA; length: 11; DNA: TGCACCAGCAGCTTGAGTGGTGACTACACCTTC; CDR3: CTSSLSGDYTF
J: TRBJ1-2; V: TRBV5-1; D: TRBD1; size: NA; length: 14; DNA: TGCGCCAGCAGCCTCAGGGGGATCTCCTATGGCTACACCTTC; CDR3: CASSLRGISYGYTF
J: TRBJ2-5; V: TRBV5-4; D: TRBD1; size: many; length: 14; DNA: TGTGCCAGTAGCTTACAGGGGGCCGCGGAGACCCAGTACTTC; CDR3: CASSLQGAAETQYF
J: TRBJ1-1; V: TRBV5-5; D: NA; size: many; length: 14; DNA: TGTGCCAGCAGCAGGGCATATCGAGGCACTGAAGCTTTCTTT; CDR3: CASSRAYRGTEAFF
J: TRBJ2-5; V: TRBV14; D: TRBD1; size: NA; length: 18; DNA: TGTGCCAGCAGCCCTGGGTTGTCGGGACAGGGGCCCGATGAGACCCAGTACTTC; CDR3: CASSPGLSGQGPDETQYF
J: TRBJ2-2; V: TRBV5-4; D: TRBD2; size: few; length: 17; DNA: TGTGCCAGCAGCTTGATCGGAATAGCGGGGGGTCCCGGGGAGCTGTTTTTT; CDR3: CASSLIGIAGGPGELFF
J: TRBJ1-2; V: TRBV14; D: TRBD1; size: many; length: 17; DNA: TGTGCCAGCAGCCACCGGACAGGAACACCCGCTAACTATGGCTACACCTTC; CDR3: CASSHRTGTPANYGYTF
J: TRBJ2-1; V: TRBV12-3/TRBV12-4; D: NA; size: many; length: 15; DNA: TGTGCCAGCAGTTTTTACCAGACCGGCACCCATGAGCAGTTCTTC; CDR3: CASSFYQTGTHEQFF
J: TRBJ2-3; V: TRBV20-1; D: NA; size: NA; length: 12; DNA: TGCAGTGCTAGAGATCAGGGGGGTAGGGAGTATTTT; CDR3: CSARDQGGREYF
J: TRBJ1-3; V: TRBV10-3; D: TRBD1; size: few; length: 18; DNA: TGTGCCATCAGCCCGGGACAGGGTCAAGTCCCATCTGGAAACACCATATATTTT; CDR3: CAISPGQGQVPSGNTIYF
J: TRBJ1-1; V: TRBV5-1; D: NA; size: few; length: 13; DNA: TGCGCCAGCAGCTTGGAGGGGGACGTAAGAGCTTTCTTT; CDR3: CASSLEGDVRAFF
J: TRBJ2-3; V: TRBV21-1; D: NA; size: few; length: 16; DNA: TGTGCCAGCAGCAAAGACAGCGGGGGGGCAAGAGATACGCAGTATTTT; CDR3: CASSKDSGGARDTQYF
J: TRBJ1-2; V: TRBV24-1; D: NA; size: few; length: 14; DNA: TGTGCCACCAGTCTCTCGACAGGAGCCTATGGCTACACCTTC; CDR3: CATSLSTGAYGYTF
J: TRBJ2-4; V: TRBV7-2; D: TRBD2; size: NA; length: 15; DNA: TGTGCCAGCAGCAATAGGGATAGCGGGGGTCACATTCAGTACTTC; CDR3: CASSNRDSGGHIQYF
J: TRBJ2-3; V: TRBV4-1; D: NA; size: NA; length: 14; DNA: TGCGCCAGCAGCCAAGCACTGGGGCCCATACTTCAGTATTTT; CDR3: CASSQALGPILQYF
J: TRBJ2-7; V: TRBV7-9; D: NA; size: many; length: 12; DNA: TGTGCCAGCAGCCCCAGGGCCCACGAGCAGTACTTC; CDR3: CASSPRAHEQYF
J: TRBJ2-6; V: TRBV7-9; D: NA; size: many; length: 15; DNA: TGTGCCAGCAGCTTCTGGCTCTCTGGGGCCAACGTCCTGACTTTC; CDR3: CASSFWLSGANVLTF
J: TRBJ1-2; V: TRBV7-2; D: NA; size: many; length: 15; DNA: TGTGCCAGCAGCCAACAGACGGGGGGACGAGGGGGCTACACCTTC; CDR3: CASSQQTGGRGGYTF